This TCR beta chain was documented in a study of T cell repertoires in cytomegalovirus infection. On the study more broadly: The authors relied on CMV epitopes, both recently identified HLA-C-restricted and well-studied HLA-B-restricted. Shared public TCR beta signatures pointed to both CMV infection and a matching HLA type.

Germline V gene sequence: CDR1 SGHTA, CDR2 FQGNSA. The CDR3 spans 14 residues. TCRdb re-analysed the reads in MiXCR, keeping a single row per CDR3 protein. The sample has about 310,000 distinct CDR3 sequences, just under 25% seen once. This clonotype was detected many times. Its target is not known. The junction departs from germline at one end; a sequencing error may be responsible. This chain links TRBV7-2 with TRBJ1-2; possible D gene TRBD1, 5 bases. The sequenced sample was cultured PBMCs, obtained from culture after CMV antigen stimulation. The clonotype originates from a human donor in good health (CMV status not recorded). Some clones in this sample may be carry-over from other donors' samples. CDR3 protein: CASSPTWGPESLAF. CDR3 DNA sequence: TGTGCCAGCAGCCCTACCTGGGGCCCGGAGAGTTTAGCCTTC.